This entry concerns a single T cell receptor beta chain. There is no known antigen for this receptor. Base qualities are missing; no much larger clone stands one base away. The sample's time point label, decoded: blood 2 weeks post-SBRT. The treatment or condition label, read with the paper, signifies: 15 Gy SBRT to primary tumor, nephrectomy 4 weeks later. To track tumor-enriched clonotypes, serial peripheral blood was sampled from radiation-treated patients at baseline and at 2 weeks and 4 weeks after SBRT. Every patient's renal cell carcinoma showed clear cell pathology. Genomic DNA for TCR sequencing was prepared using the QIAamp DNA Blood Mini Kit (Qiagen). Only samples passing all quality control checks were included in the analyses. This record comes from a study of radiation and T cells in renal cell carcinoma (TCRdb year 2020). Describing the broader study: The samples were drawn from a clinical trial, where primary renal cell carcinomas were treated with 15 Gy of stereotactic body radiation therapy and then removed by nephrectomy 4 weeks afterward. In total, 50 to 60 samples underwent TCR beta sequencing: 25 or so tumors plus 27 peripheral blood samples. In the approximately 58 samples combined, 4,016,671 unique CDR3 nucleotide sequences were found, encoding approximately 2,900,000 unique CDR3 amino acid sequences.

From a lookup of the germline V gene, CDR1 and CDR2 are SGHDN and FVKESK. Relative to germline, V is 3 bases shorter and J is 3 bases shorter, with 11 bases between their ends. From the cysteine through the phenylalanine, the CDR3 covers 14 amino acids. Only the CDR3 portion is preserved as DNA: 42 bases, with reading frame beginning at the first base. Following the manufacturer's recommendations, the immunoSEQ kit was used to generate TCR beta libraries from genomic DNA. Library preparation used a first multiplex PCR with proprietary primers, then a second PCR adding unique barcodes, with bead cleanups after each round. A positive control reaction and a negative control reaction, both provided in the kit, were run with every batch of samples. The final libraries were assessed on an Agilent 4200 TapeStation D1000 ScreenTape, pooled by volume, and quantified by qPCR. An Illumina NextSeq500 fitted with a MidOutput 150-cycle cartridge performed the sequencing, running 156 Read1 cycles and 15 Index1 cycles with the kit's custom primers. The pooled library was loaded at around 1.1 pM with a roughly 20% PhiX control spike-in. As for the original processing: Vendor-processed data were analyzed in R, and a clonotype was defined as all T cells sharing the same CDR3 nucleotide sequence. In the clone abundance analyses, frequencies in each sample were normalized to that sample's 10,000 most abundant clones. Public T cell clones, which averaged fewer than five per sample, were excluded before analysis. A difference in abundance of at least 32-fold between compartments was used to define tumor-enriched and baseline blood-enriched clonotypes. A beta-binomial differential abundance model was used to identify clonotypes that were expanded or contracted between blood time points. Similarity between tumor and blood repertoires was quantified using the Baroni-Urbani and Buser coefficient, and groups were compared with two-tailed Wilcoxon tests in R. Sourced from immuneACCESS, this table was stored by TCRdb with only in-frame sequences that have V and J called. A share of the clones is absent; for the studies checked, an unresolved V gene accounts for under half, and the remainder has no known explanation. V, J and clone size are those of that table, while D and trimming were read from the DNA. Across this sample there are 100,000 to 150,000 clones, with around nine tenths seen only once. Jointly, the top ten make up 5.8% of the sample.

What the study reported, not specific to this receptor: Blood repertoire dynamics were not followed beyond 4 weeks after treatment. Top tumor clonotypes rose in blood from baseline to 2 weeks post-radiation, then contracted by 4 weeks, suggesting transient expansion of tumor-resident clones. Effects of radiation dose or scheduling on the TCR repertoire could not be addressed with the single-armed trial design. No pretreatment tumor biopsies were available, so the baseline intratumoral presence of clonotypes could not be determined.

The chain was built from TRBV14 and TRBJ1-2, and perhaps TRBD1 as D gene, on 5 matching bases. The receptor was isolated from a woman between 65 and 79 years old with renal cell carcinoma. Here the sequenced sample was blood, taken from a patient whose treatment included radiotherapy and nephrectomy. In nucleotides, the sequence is TGTGCCAGCAGCCACTGGACGGGGGACTATGGCTACACCTTC. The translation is CASSHWTGDYGYTF.